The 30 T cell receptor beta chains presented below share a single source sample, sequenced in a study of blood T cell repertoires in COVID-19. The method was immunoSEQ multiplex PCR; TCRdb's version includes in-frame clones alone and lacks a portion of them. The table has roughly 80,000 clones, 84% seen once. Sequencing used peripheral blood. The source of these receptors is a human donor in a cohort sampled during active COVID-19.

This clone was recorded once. The chain's CDR3 is CASSHRGSGNTIYF. The CDR3 bases are TGTGCCAGCAGCCACAGGGGCTCTGGAAACACCATATATTTT. The chain links TRBV3-1 (or the pseudogene TRBV3-2) to TRBJ1-3; possible D gene TRBD1, 6 bases. The CDR3 covers 14 residues. Germline CDR1 LGHDT, CDR2 YNNKEL (reference sequence). V was cut by 3 bases and J by 0 bases, with 6 bases left in between.

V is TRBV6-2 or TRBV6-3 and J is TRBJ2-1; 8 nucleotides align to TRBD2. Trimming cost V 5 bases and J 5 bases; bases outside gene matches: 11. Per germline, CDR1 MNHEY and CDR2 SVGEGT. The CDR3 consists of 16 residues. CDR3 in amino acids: CASSASGTSRDNEQFF. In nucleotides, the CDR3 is TGTGCCAGCAGTGCATCCGGGACTAGTAGAGACAATGAGCAGTTCTTC.

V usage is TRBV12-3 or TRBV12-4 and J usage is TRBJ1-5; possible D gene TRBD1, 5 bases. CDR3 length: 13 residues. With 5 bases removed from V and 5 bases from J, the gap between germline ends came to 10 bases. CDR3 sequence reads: CASSRGFDQPQHF. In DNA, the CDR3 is TGTGCCAGCAGTAGGGGATTCGATCAGCCCCAGCATTTT.

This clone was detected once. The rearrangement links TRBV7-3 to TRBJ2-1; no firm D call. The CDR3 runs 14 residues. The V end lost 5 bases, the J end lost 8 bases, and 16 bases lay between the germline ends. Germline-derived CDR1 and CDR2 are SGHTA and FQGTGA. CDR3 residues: CASSISAAGHEQFF. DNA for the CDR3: TGTGCCAGCAGCATCAGCGCCGCCGGCCATGAGCAGTTCTTC.

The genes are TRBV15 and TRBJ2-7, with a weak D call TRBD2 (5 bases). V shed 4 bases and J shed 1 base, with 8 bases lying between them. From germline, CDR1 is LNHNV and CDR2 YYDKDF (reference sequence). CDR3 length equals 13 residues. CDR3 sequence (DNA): TGTGCCACCAGCACTCGAGGGTCCTACGAGCAGTACTTC. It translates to CATSTRGSYEQYF.

The CDR3 reads CASSKQGSGNTIYF. For the CDR3, the DNA is TGTGCCAGCAGCAAACAGGGATCTGGAAACACCATATATTTT. This sequence joins TRBV3-1 (or the pseudogene TRBV3-2) and TRBJ1-3, with D perhaps matching TRBD1 (6 bases). Germline loops: CDR1 LGHDT, CDR2 YNNKEL (reference sequence). The CDR3 is 14 residues long. Between the trimmed V and J ends, which lost 5 bases and 1 base, there was a span of 9 bases.

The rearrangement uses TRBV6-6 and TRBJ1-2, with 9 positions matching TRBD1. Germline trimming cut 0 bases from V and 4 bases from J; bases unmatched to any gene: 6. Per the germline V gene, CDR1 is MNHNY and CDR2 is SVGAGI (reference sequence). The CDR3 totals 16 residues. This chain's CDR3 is CASSYSGGQGSYGYTF. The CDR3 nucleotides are TGTGCCAGCAGTTACTCGGGGGGACAGGGCTCCTATGGCTACACCTTC.

The DNA for the CDR3 is TGTGCCAGCAGTTACACAGATGAAGCTTTCTTT. This codes for CASSYTDEAFF. The chain is built from TRBV27 and TRBJ1-1; the D is unclear. V was pared by 4 bases and J by 7 bases, with 7 bases between. Germline V gene lookup returns CDR1 MNHEY and CDR2 SMNVEV (reference sequence). The CDR3 is 11 residues long.

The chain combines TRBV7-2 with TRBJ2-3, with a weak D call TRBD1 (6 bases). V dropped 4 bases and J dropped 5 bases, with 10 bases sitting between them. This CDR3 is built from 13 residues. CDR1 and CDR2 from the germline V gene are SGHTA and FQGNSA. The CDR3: CASSSGVGDTQYF. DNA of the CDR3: TGTGCCAGCAGCTCAGGGGTGGGAGATACGCAGTATTTT.

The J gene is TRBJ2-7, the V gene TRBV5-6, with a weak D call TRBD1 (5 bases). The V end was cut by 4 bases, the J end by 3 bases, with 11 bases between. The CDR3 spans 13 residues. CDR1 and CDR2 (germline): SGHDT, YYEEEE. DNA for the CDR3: TGTGCCAGCAGCCCTACAGGATTCTACGAGCAGTACTTC. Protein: CASSPTGFYEQYF.

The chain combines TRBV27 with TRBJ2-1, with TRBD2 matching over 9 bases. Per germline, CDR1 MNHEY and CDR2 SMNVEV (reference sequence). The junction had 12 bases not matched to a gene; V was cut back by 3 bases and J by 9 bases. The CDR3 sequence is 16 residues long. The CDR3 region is CASSFRSGSLRSEQFF. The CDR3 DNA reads TGTGCCAGCAGTTTTCGTAGCGGGAGTCTTAGGAGTGAGCAGTTCTTC.

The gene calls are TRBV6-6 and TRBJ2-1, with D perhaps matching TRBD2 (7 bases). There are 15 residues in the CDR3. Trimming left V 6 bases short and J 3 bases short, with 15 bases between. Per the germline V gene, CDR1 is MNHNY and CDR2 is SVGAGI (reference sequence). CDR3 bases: TGTGCCAGCAGCAACGGGGGGCCGAACTACAATGAGCAGTTCTTC. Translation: CASSNGGPNYNEQFF.

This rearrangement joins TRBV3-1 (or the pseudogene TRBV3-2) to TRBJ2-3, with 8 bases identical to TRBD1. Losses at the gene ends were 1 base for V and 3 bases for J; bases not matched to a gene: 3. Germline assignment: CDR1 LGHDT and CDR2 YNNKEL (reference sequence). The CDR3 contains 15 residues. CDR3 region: CASSQGTGGTDTQYF. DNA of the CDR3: TGTGCCAGCAGCCAAGGTACAGGGGGGACAGATACGCAGTATTTT.

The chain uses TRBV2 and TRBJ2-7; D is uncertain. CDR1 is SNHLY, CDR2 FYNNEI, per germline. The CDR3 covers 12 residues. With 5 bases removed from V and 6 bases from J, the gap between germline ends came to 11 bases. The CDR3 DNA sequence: TGTGCCAGCAGTTACAGTTCTGTCGAGCAGTACTTC. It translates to CASSYSSVEQYF.

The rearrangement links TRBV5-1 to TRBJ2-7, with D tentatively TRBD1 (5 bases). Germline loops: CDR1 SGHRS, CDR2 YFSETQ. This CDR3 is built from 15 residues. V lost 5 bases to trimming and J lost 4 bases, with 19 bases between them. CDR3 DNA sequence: TGCGCCAGCAGAGTGGGGTCCGGGCAGGGATACGAGCAGTACTTC. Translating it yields CASRVGSGQGYEQYF.

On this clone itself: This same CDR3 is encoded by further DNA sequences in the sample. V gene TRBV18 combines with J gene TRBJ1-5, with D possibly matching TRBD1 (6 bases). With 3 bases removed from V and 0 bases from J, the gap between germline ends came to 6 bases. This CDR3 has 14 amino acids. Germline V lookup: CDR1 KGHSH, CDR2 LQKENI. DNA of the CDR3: TGTGCCAGCTCACCGGACAGTAGCAATCAGCCCCAGCATTTT. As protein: CASSPDSSNQPQHF.

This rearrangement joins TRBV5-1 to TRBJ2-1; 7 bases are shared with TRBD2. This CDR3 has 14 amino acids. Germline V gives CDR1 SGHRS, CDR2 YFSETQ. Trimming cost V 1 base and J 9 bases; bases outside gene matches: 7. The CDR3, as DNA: TGCGCCAGCAGCTTGACCGGCGGGAGTCGTGAGCAGTTCTTC. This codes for CASSLTGGSREQFF.

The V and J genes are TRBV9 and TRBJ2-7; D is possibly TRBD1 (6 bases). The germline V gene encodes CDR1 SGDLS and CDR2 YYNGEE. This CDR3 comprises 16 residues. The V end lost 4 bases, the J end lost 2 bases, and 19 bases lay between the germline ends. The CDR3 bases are TGTGCCAGCAGCCCTTCGGGCGGAAGACAGGCCTACGAGCAGTACTTC. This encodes CASSPSGGRQAYEQYF. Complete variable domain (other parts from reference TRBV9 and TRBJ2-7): DSGVTQTPKHLITATGQRVTLRCSPRSGDLSVYWYQQSLDQGLQFLIQYYNGEERAKGNILERFSAQQFPDLHSELNLSSLELGDSALYFCASSPSGGRQAYEQYFGPGTRLTVT.

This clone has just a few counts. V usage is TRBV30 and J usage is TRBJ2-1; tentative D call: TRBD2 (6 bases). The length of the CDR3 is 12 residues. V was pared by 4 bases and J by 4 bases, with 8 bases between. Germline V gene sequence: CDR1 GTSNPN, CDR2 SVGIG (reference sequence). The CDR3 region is CAWTRGYNEQFF. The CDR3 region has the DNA TGTGCCTGGACCCGGGGGTACAATGAGCAGTTCTTC.

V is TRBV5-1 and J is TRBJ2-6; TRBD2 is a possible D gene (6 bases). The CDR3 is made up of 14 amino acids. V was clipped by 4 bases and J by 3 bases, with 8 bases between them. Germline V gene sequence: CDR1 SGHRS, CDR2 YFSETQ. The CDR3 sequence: CASSGGNGANVLTF. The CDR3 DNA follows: TGCGCCAGCAGCGGGGGGAATGGGGCCAACGTCCTGACTTTC.

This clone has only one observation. CDR3 region: CASRASGAVEQFF. For the CDR3, the DNA is TGCGCCAGCAGGGCTAGCGGGGCCGTTGAGCAGTTCTTC. The chain links TRBV5-1 to TRBJ2-1; 9 positions match TRBD2. This CDR3 comprises 13 residues. Per the germline V gene, CDR1 is SGHRS and CDR2 is YFSETQ. The V and J ends lost 5 bases and 9 bases, in that order; junction bases with no gene match: 6.

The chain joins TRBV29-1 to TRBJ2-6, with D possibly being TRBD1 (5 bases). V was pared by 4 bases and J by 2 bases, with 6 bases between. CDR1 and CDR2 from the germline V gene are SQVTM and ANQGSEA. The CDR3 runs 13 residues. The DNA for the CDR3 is TGCAGCGTTGGGGGCCCTGGGGCCAACGTCCTGACTTTC. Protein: CSVGGPGANVLTF.

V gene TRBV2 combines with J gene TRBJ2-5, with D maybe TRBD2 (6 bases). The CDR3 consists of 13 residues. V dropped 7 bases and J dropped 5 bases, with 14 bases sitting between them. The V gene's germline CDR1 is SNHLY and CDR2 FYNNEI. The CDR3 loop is CASMGGRWETQYF. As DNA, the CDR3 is TGTGCCAGCATGGGGGGTAGGTGGGAGACCCAGTACTTC.

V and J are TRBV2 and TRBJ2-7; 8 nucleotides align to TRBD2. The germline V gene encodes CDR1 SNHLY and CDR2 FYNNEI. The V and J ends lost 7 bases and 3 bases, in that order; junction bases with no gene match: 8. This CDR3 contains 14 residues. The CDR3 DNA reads TGTGCCAGCAAGAGACCGGGACTAGACTACGAGCAGTACTTC. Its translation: CASKRPGLDYEQYF.

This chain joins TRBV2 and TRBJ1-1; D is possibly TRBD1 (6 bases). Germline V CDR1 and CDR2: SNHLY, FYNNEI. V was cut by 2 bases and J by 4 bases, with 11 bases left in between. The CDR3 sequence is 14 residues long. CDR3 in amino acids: CASSERARGTEAFF. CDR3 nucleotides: TGTGCCAGCAGTGAAAGGGCCAGGGGCACTGAAGCTTTCTTT. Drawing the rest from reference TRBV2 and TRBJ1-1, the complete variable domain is EPEVTQTPSHQVTQMGQEVILRCVPISNHLYFYWYRQILGQKVEFLVSFYNNEISEKSEIFDDQFSVERPDGSNFTLKIRSTKLEDSAMYFCASSERARGTEAFFGQGTRLTVV.

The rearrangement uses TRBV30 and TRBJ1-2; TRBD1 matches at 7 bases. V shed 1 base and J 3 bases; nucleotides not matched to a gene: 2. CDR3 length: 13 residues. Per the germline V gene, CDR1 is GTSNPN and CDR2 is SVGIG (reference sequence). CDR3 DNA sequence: TGTGCCTGGAGTGAGGGGACAGACTATGGCTACACCTTC. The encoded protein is CAWSEGTDYGYTF.

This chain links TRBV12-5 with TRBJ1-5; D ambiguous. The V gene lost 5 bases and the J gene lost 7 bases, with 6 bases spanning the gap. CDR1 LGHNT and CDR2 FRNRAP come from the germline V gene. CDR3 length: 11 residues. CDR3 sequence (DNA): TGTGCTAGTGGTCCTAACCAGCCCCAGCATTTT. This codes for CASGPNQPQHF.

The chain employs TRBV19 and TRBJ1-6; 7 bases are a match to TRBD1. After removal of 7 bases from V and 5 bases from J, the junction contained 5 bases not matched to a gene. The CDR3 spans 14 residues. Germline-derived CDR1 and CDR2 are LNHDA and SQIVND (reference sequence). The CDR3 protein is CASKPGQNNSPLHF. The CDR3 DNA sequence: TGTGCCAGTAAACCGGGACAGAATAATTCACCCCTCCACTTT. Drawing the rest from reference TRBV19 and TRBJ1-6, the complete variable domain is DGGITQSPKYLFRKEGQNVTLSCEQNLNHDAMYWYRQDPGQGLRLIYYSQIVNDFQKGDIAEGYSVSREKKESFPLTVTSAQKNPTAFYLCASKPGQNNSPLHFGNGTRLTVT.

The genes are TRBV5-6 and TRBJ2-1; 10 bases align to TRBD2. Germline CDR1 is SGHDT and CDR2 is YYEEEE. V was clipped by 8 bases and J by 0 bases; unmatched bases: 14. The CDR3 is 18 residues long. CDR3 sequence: CASNLGLAGASSYNEQFF. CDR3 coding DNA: TGTGCCAGTAATCTTGGGCTAGCGGGGGCAAGCTCCTACAATGAGCAGTTCTTC.

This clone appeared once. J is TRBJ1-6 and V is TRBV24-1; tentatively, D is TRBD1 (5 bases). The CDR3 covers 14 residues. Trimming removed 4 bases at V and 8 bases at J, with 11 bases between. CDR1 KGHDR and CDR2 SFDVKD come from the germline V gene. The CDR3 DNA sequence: TGTGCCACCAGTGAGGGGGGGGTGCATTCACCCCTCCACTTT. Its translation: CATSEGGVHSPLHF.